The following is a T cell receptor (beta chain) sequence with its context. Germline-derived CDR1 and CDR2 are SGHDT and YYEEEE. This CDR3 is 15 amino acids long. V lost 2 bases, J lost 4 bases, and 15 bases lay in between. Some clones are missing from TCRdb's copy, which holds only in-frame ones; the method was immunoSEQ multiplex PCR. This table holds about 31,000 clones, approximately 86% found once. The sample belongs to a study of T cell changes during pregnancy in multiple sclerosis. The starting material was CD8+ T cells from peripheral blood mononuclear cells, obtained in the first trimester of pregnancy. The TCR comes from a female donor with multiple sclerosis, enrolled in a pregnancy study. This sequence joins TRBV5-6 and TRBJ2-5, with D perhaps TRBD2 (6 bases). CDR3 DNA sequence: TGTGCCAGCAGCTTAGATATAGCGGTCAGAGAGACCCAGTACTTC. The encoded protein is CASSLDIAVRETQYF.